The present T cell receptor (beta chain) was sequenced within a study of blood T cell repertoires in COVID-19. Study-wide context: The study drew acute and convalescent COVID-19 samples from the United States, Italy and Spain. T cells, B-cell-depleted T cells, or PBMCs supplied cDNA or gDNA.

The protocol was immunoSEQ multiplex PCR, while the TCRdb copy is restricted to in-frame clones and leaves out a portion. The sample includes around 290,000 clones, over 75% of them seen just once. Germline CDR1 is LGHNA and CDR2 is YSLEER. CDR3 length: 17 residues. Trimming cost V 5 bases and J 5 bases; bases outside gene matches: 11. Participants had their cohort set by participant-reported clinical history. The recovered donors of Cohort 3 showed two negative PCRs, clearance, or symptom resolution. The clonotype comes from a woman aged 25 to 39 who had recovered from COVID-19. Sequencing was carried out using PBMCs or T cells enriched from blood (not recorded which). This rearrangement joins TRBV4-3 to TRBJ2-5; TRBD2 agrees at 13 bases. CDR3 DNA sequence: TGCGCCAGCAGCTATGCACTAGCGGGGGGGCTACGGGAGACCCAGTACTTC. It specifies CASSYALAGGLRETQYF.